The sequence of this T cell receptor beta chain was determined in a study of T cell responses to AZD1222 COVID-19 vaccine. Produced via immunoSEQ multiplex PCR; TCRdb's table is partial and in-frame only. Of about 56,000 clones in the sample, approximately 83% were seen once. Germline assignment: CDR1 LNHDA and CDR2 SQIVND (reference sequence). V was pared by 10 bases and J by 5 bases, with 8 bases of the junction left unmatched. This CDR3 region has 12 residues. V gene TRBV19 combines with J gene TRBJ2-7, with 7 bases matching TRBD1. The TCR comes from an adult in good health. The specimen was peripheral blood, collected on day 0 of AZD1222 vaccination. The DNA of the CDR3 is TGTGCCACAGAGACAGGGTTCAACGAGCAGTACTTC. This translates into CATETGFNEQYF. The variable domain in full, completed from reference TRBV19 and TRBJ2-7, reads DGGITQSPKYLFRKEGQNVTLSCEQNLNHDAMYWYRQDPGQGLRLIYYSQIVNDFQKGDIAEGYSVSREKKESFPLTVTSAQKNPTAFYLCATETGFNEQYFGPGTRLTVT.